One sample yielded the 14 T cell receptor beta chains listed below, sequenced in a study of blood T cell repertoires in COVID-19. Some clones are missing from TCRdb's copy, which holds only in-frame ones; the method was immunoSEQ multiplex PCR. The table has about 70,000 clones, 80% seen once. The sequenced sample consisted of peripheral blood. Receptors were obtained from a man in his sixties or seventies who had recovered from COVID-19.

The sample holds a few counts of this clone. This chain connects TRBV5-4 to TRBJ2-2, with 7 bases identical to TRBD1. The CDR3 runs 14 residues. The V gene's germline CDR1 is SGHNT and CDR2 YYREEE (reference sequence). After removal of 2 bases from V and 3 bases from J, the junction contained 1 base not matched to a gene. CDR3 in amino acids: CASSFTGDTGELFF. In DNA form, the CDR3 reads TGTGCCAGCAGCTTTACAGGGGACACCGGGGAGCTGTTTTTT.

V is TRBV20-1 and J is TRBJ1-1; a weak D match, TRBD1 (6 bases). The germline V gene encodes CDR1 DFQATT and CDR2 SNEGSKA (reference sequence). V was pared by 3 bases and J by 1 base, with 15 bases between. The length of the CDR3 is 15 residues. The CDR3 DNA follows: TGCAGTGCTAGTGCGGGGGGCCGGTCGAACACTGAAGCTTTCTTT. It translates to CSASAGGRSNTEAFF.

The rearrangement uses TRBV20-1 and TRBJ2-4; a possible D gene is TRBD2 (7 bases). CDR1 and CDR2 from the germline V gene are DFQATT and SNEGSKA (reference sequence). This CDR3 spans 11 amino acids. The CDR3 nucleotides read TGCAGCATAATCCAGGGGAGGGTTCAGTACTTC. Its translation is CSIIQGRVQYF.

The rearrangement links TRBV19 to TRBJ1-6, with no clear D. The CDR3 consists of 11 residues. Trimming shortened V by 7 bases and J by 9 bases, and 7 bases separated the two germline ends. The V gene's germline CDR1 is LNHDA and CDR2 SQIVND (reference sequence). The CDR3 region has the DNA TGTGCCAGTACCAGCGGTTCACCCCTCCACTTT. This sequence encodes CASTSGSPLHF.

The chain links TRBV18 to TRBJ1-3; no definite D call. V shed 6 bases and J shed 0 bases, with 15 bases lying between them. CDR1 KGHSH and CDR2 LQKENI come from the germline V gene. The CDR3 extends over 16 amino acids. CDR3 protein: CASSERLESSGNTIYF. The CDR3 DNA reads TGTGCCAGCTCCGAGAGACTAGAGAGCTCTGGAAACACCATATATTTT.

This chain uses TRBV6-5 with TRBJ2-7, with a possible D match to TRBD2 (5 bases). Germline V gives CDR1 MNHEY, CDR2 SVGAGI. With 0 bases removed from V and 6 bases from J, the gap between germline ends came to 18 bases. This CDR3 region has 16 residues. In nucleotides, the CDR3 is TGTGCCAGCAGTTACTCTGGTGAGGGCCATCGCTCCGAGCAGTACTTC. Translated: CASSYSGEGHRSEQYF.

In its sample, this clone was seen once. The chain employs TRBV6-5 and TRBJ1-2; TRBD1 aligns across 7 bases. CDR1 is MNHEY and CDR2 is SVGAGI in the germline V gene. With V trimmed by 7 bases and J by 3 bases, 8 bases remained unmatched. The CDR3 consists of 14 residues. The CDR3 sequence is CASIYPGQYYGYTF. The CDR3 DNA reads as TGTGCCAGCATATACCCGGGACAGTACTATGGCTACACCTTC.

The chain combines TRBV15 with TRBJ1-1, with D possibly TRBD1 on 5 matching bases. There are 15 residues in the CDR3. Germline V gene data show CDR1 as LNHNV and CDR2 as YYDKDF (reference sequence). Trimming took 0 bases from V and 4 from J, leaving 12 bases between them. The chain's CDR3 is CATSRDLTGVTEAFF. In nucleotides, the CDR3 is TGTGCCACCAGCAGAGATCTTACGGGGGTCACTGAAGCTTTCTTT.

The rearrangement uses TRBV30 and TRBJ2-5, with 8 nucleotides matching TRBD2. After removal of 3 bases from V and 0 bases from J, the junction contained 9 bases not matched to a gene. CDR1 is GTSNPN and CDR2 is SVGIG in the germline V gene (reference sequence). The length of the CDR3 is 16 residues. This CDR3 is CAWSYGTRQHQETQYF. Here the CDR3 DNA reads TGTGCCTGGAGCTACGGGACTAGGCAGCACCAAGAGACCCAGTACTTC.

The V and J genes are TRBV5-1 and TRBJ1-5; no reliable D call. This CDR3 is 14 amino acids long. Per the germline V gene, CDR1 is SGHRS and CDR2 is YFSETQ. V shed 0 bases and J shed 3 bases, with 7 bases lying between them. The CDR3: CASSLDSINQPQHF. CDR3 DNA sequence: TGCGCCAGCAGCTTGGACAGTATCAATCAGCCCCAGCATTTT.

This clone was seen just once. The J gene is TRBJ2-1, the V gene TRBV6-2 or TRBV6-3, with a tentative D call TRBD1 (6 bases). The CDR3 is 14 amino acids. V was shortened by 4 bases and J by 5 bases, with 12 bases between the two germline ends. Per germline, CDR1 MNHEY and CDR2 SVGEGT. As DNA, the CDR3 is TGTGCCAGCAGTTTCCCGAGACAGGACAATGAGCAGTTCTTC. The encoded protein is CASSFPRQDNEQFF.

The CDR3 here is CASSMGRYTEAFF. CDR3 coding DNA: TGTGCCAGTAGTATGGGCAGATACACTGAAGCTTTCTTT. This rearrangement joins TRBV19 to TRBJ1-1; D unresolved. Per germline, CDR1 LNHDA and CDR2 SQIVND (reference sequence). The ends were cut back, 3 bases at V and 3 bases at J, with 8 bases in the middle. The CDR3 extends over 13 amino acids.

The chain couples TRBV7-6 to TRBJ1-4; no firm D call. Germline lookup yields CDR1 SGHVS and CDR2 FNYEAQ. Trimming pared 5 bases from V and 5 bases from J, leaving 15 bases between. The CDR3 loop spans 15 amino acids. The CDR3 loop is CASSRRDTENEKLFF. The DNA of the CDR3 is TGTGCCAGCAGCCGGCGTGACACAGAAAATGAAAAACTGTTTTTT.

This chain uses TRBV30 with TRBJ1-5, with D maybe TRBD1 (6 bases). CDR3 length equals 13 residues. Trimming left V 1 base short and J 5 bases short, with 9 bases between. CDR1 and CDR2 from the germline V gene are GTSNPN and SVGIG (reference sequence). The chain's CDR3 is CAWSAGADQPQHF. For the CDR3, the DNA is TGTGCCTGGAGTGCAGGGGCCGATCAGCCCCAGCATTTT.